Below are 21 T cell receptor beta chains sequenced from a single sample in a study of T cell responses to AZD1222 COVID-19 vaccine. TCRdb keeps only in-frame clones here, not all; method: immunoSEQ multiplex PCR. Among 100,000 to 150,000 clones listed, 85% to 90% were seen once. This specimen was peripheral blood, taken on day 0 of AZD1222 vaccination. Receptor source: an adult in good health.

This chain links TRBV7-6 with TRBJ1-5; D uncertain. The ends were cut back, 1 base at V and 3 bases at J, with 10 bases in the middle. Germline V gene data show CDR1 as SGHVS and CDR2 as FNYEAQ. The CDR3 consists of 15 residues. The chain's CDR3 is CASSLEGWVNQPQHF. In nucleotides, the CDR3 is TGTGCCAGCAGCTTAGAAGGCTGGGTCAATCAGCCCCAGCATTTT.

This clone was seen just once. V is TRBV18 and J is TRBJ2-5; D is unclear. The CDR3 runs to 14 residues. Germline CDR1 KGHSH, CDR2 LQKENI. Trimming removed 0 bases at V and 5 bases at J, with 10 bases between. CDR3 nucleotide sequence: TGTGCCAGCTCACCACCGTCCAGGAGTGAGACCCAGTACTTC. This sequence encodes CASSPPSRSETQYF.

A single count supports this clone. The chain uses TRBV28 and TRBJ1-5, with D perhaps matching TRBD1 (6 bases). The CDR3 contains 19 residues. V was shortened by 5 bases and J by 0 bases, with 23 bases between the two germline ends. Germline V CDR1 and CDR2: MDHEN, SYDVKM. DNA of the CDR3: TGTGCCAGCAGTCCTCTTCCGAAAACAGGGCTCTATAGCAATCAGCCCCAGCATTTT. It specifies CASSPLPKTGLYSNQPQHF.

V and J are TRBV9 and TRBJ2-7; a weak D match, TRBD2 (5 bases). V was shortened by 0 bases and J by 3 bases, with 10 bases between the two germline ends. This CDR3 spans 14 amino acids. Germline V gene sequence: CDR1 SGDLS, CDR2 YYNGEE. The CDR3 nucleotides read TGTGCCAGCAGCGTAGATGAGGGTAACTACGAGCAGTACTTC. Translation gives CASSVDEGNYEQYF. Together with reference TRBV9 and TRBJ2-7, the CDR3 gives the full variable domain: DSGVTQTPKHLITATGQRVTLRCSPRSGDLSVYWYQQSLDQGLQFLIQYYNGEERAKGNILERFSAQQFPDLHSELNLSSLELGDSALYFCASSVDEGNYEQYFGPGTRLTVT.

This clone was observed a few times. The genes are TRBV19 and TRBJ1-5; unclear D gene. Deletions cut 5 bases from V and 3 bases from J, with 8 bases between. The germline V gene encodes CDR1 LNHDA and CDR2 SQIVND (reference sequence). The CDR3 has 13 amino acids. The CDR3 reads CASSPGHNQPQHF. The CDR3, as DNA: TGTGCCAGTAGTCCGGGCCACAATCAGCCCCAGCATTTT.

As regards this clone: Relative to the germline gene, one junction end is altered; a read error may explain this. CDR3 residues: CASTYTGTHNSPLHF. In nucleotides, the CDR3 is TGTGCCAGCACTTACACCGGGACTCATAATTCACCCCTCCACTTT. The V and J genes are TRBV6-5 and TRBJ1-6; D may be TRBD1 (5 bases). The germline V gene has CDR1 MNHEY and CDR2 SVGAGI. The CDR3 sequence is 15 residues long.

Comments on this clone: Other DNA sequences in this sample translate to the same CDR3. The chain employs TRBV5-1 and TRBJ2-3; D ambiguous. The CDR3 has 14 residues. Germline CDR1 SGHRS, CDR2 YFSETQ. With 0 bases removed from V and 2 bases from J, the gap between germline ends came to 7 bases. The CDR3 bases are TGCGCCAGCAGCTTGGGGGGTCTCACAGATACGCAGTATTTT. Protein sequence: CASSLGGLTDTQYF.

This clone was detected only a few times. The gene calls are TRBV19 and TRBJ2-1; TRBD1 agrees at 7 bases. The trim removed 3 bases at V and 3 bases at J, leaving 5 bases unmatched. The germline CDR1 and CDR2 sequences are LNHDA and SQIVND (reference sequence). This CDR3 comprises 15 residues. CDR3 sequence: CASSMTGINYNEQFF. The CDR3 region has the DNA TGTGCCAGTAGTATGACAGGGATCAACTACAATGAGCAGTTCTTC.

This chain joins TRBV14 and TRBJ2-1; D unresolved. In germline, CDR1 is SGHDN, CDR2 FVKESK. V shed 0 bases and J shed 10 bases, with 10 bases lying between them. This CDR3 contains 13 residues. The CDR3 region has the DNA TGTGCCAGCAGCCAAGACAACAGCAACGAGCAGTTCTTC. This sequence encodes CASSQDNSNEQFF.

This chain joins TRBV12-3 or TRBV12-4 and TRBJ2-7; the D gene could be TRBD1 or TRBD2 (6 bases each). The V and J ends lost 7 bases and 6 bases respectively, with 13 bases between them. This CDR3 has 12 amino acids. The CDR3 spells CASTWGAGEQYF. The CDR3, as DNA: TGTGCCAGCACCTGGGGGGCGGGCGAGCAGTACTTC.

A few counts support this clone. The chain is built from TRBV6-6 and TRBJ1-1; D unresolved. The CDR3 loop spans 14 amino acids. Germline V gives CDR1 MNHNY, CDR2 SVGAGI (reference sequence). V was cut by 3 bases and J by 1 base, with 9 bases left in between. CDR3 amino acids: CASSYEGRNTEAFF. The CDR3 DNA is TGTGCCAGCAGTTATGAGGGCCGGAACACTGAAGCTTTCTTT.

The chain combines TRBV12-3 or TRBV12-4 with TRBJ1-2; D gene unclear. Trimming pared 3 bases from V and 6 bases from J, leaving 8 bases between. The CDR3 loop spans 12 amino acids. The CDR3 region is CASSFRGDGYTF. The CDR3 DNA follows: TGTGCCAGCAGTTTTCGGGGTGATGGCTACACCTTC.

This chain links TRBV20-1 with TRBJ1-5; the D is unclear. V was trimmed by 3 bases and J by 4 bases, leaving 16 bases between them. The CDR3 extends over 15 amino acids. Germline V gives CDR1 DFQATT, CDR2 SNEGSKA (reference sequence). CDR3 nucleotide sequence: TGCAGTGCTAGTGATGACACACCCGGGAATCAGCCCCAGCATTTT. Translation: CSASDDTPGNQPQHF.

V is TRBV12-3 or TRBV12-4 and J is TRBJ1-5; 7 bases are a match to TRBD1. CDR3 size: 13 residues. V gave up 9 bases and J gave up 4 bases; unmatched junction bases: 6. CDR3 region: CASKGQSNQPQHF. CDR3 nucleotide sequence: TGTGCCAGTAAGGGACAGTCGAATCAGCCCCAGCATTTT.

The chain carries TRBV9 and TRBJ1-2, with D unclear. Germline CDR1 and CDR2: SGDLS and YYNGEE. This CDR3 is 16 amino acids long. V dropped 2 bases and J dropped 6 bases, with 20 bases sitting between them. The CDR3 sequence: CASSVTSRSYRDGYTF. The DNA of the CDR3 is TGTGCCAGCAGCGTTACCTCCCGATCATACAGAGATGGCTACACCTTC.

This clone was detected once. The rearrangement uses TRBV7-9 and TRBJ1-1, with a tentative D call TRBD1 (5 bases). CDR1 and CDR2 (germline): SEHNR, FQNEAQ (reference sequence). This CDR3 has 14 residues. V was clipped by 8 bases and J by 3 bases, with 16 bases between them. The CDR3 loop reads CASSPGSGYTEAFF. In nucleotides, the CDR3 is TGTGCCAGCTCGCCCGGGTCAGGGTACACTGAAGCTTTCTTT.

V usage is TRBV2 and J usage is TRBJ1-2; D might be TRBD1 (5 bases). This CDR3 is 13 amino acids long. CDR1 and CDR2 from the germline V gene are SNHLY and FYNNEI. The V end was cut by 8 bases, the J end by 4 bases, with 14 bases between. CDR3 protein: CASVLGGVYGYTF. CDR3 bases: TGTGCCAGCGTATTGGGGGGAGTCTATGGCTACACCTTC.

V is TRBV7-2 and J is TRBJ1-4; TRBD1 might be the D (5 bases). CDR1 SGHTA and CDR2 FQGNSA come from the germline V gene. Trimming took off 2 bases at V and 8 bases at J, with 18 bases between the two ends. The length of the CDR3 is 16 residues. The CDR3 loop is CASSLSPQGSREKLFF. CDR3 sequence (DNA): TGTGCCAGCAGCTTATCCCCTCAGGGATCACGGGAAAAACTGTTTTTT.

This clone has a handful of counts. V gene TRBV7-3 combines with J gene TRBJ1-1, with 7 bases fitting TRBD1. With V trimmed by 5 bases and J by 5 bases, 11 bases remained unmatched. CDR1 and CDR2 (germline): SGHTA, FQGTGA. The CDR3 is made up of 15 amino acids. CDR3 in amino acids: CASSPYRGGCTEAFF. The CDR3, as DNA: TGTGCCAGCAGCCCCTATCGAGGGGGCTGTACTGAAGCTTTCTTT.

The chain combines TRBV5-1 with TRBJ2-1; maybe TRBD2 (5 bases). V lost 3 bases and J 7 bases, leaving 8 bases between the germline ends. CDR3 length equals 12 residues. Germline CDR1 is SGHRS and CDR2 is YFSETQ. CDR3 sequence (DNA): TGCGCCAGCAGCTGGGGAGTGAATGAGCAGTTCTTC. Translated, it gives CASSWGVNEQFF.

This clone was seen a single time. The chain carries TRBV19 and TRBJ1-2; the match to TRBD1 covers 8 bases. The ends lost 7 bases at V and 6 bases at J; junction bases unmatched: 7. CDR1 and CDR2 from the germline V gene are LNHDA and SQIVND (reference sequence). CDR3 length equals 13 residues. The CDR3 DNA is TGTGCCAGTAACGGCAGGGGGCATAATGGCTACACCTTC. Encoded protein: CASNGRGHNGYTF.